One sample yielded the 11 T cell receptor beta chains listed below, sequenced in a study of cytomegalovirus exposure and HLA in healthy donors. Some clones are missing from TCRdb's copy, which holds only in-frame ones; the method was immunoSEQ multiplex PCR. The table lists 130,000 to 150,000 clones, approximately 92% of them singletons. The sample was PBMCs. All receptors derive from a woman between 18 and 29 years old in good health and CMV-seropositive.

The chain recombines TRBV5-1 with TRBJ2-1; 9 nucleotides match TRBD2. V lost 0 bases and J lost 6; bases outside the gene matches: 7. CDR3 length: 16 amino acids. Germline lookup yields CDR1 SGHRS and CDR2 YFSETQ. This CDR3 reads CASSLAAAGGPNEQFF. The CDR3 nucleotides are TGCGCCAGCAGCTTGGCCGCGGCGGGGGGGCCCAATGAGCAGTTCTTC.

This clone was counted once. The chain couples TRBV19 to TRBJ1-2; 9 bases map to TRBD1. J lost 4 bases, V lost 7 bases, and 7 bases had no gene match. The CDR3 is 14 amino acids. Germline-derived CDR1 and CDR2 are LNHDA and SQIVND (reference sequence). The CDR3 region has the DNA TGTGCCAGTAAACTCACAGGGGGCGCCTATGGCTACACCTTC. This codes for CASKLTGGAYGYTF.

The chain employs TRBV2 and TRBJ1-4; perhaps TRBD1 as D (5 bases). Trimming cost V 2 bases and J 2 bases, with 9 bases left between them. Germline CDR1 reads SNHLY; CDR2 reads FYNNEI. This CDR3 region has 15 residues. The DNA of the CDR3 is TGTGCCAGCAGTGAATTCGGGGGGACTAATGAAAAACTGTTTTTT. It translates to CASSEFGGTNEKLFF. Supplemented by reference TRBV2 and TRBJ1-4, the full variable domain reads EPEVTQTPSHQVTQMGQEVILRCVPISNHLYFYWYRQILGQKVEFLVSFYNNEISEKSEIFDDQFSVERPDGSNFTLKIRSTKLEDSAMYFCASSEFGGTNEKLFFGSGTQLSVL.

This clone was counted a single time. The rearrangement links TRBV4-1 to TRBJ1-1; no firm D call. CDR3 size: 14 residues. The V end was cut by 4 bases, the J end by 3 bases, with 12 bases between. Germline V gives CDR1 MGHRA, CDR2 YSYEKL. CDR3: CASSREQVDTEAFF. CDR3 DNA: TGCGCCAGCAGCCGGGAGCAGGTGGACACTGAAGCTTTCTTT.

A few counts support this clone. This sequence joins TRBV12-5 and TRBJ1-6; D remains ambiguous. The germline V gene has CDR1 LGHNT and CDR2 FRNRAP. Trimming removed 1 base at V and 7 bases at J, with 14 bases between. CDR3 length: 16 residues. CDR3 amino acids: CASGLGGSPANSPLHF. The DNA for the CDR3 is TGTGCTAGTGGTTTGGGAGGGTCCCCTGCAAATTCACCCCTCCACTTT. Based on the CDR3 plus reference TRBV12-5 and TRBJ1-6, the full variable domain is DARVTQTPRHKVTEMGQEVTMRCQPILGHNTVFWYRQTMMQGLELLAYFRNRAPLDDSGMPKDRFSAEMPDATLATLKIQPSEPRDSAVYFCASGLGGSPANSPLHFGNGTRLTVT.

CDR3 DNA: TGTGCCAGCAGCGTGAGAGGTGAAGCTTTCTTT. Its protein product is CASSVRGEAFF. V and J are TRBV7-2 and TRBJ1-1, with D unclear. V was pared by 5 bases and J by 7 bases, with 8 bases between. The length of the CDR3 is 11 residues. Germline values: CDR1 SGHTA, CDR2 FQGNSA.

This chain joins TRBV5-1 and TRBJ1-4, with D possibly TRBD1 on 6 matching bases. From germline, CDR1 is SGHRS and CDR2 YFSETQ. This CDR3 is built from 15 residues. V was clipped by 3 bases and J by 5 bases, with 14 bases between them. CDR3 nucleotides: TGCGCCAGCAGCTCCAACAGGGTCTTAAATGAAAAACTGTTTTTT. It translates to CASSSNRVLNEKLFF.

The chain carries TRBV5-1 and TRBJ2-3, with D hard to call. Germline V gene sequence: CDR1 SGHRS, CDR2 YFSETQ. This CDR3 has 14 residues. V lost 0 bases, J lost 0 bases, and 5 bases lay in between. DNA of the CDR3: TGCGCCAGCAGCTTGGGGCCTAGCACAGATACGCAGTATTTT. Protein product: CASSLGPSTDTQYF.

This clone was observed once. J is TRBJ2-7 and V is TRBV15, with a possible D match to TRBD2 (7 bases). Trimming cost V 8 bases and J 0 bases, with 11 bases left between them. The CDR3 sequence is 13 residues long. CDR1 LNHNV and CDR2 YYDKDF come from the germline V gene (reference sequence). The CDR3 protein is CATGRDISYEQYF. The CDR3 DNA sequence: TGTGCCACCGGGAGGGACATCTCCTACGAGCAGTACTTC.

V is TRBV19 and J is TRBJ1-5; the D gene is possibly TRBD1 (6 bases). CDR1 is LNHDA, CDR2 SQIVND, per germline (reference sequence). Trimming took 7 bases from V and 5 from J, leaving 18 bases between them. The length of the CDR3 is 15 residues. The CDR3 here is CASNTAGASYQPQHF. The CDR3 nucleotides are TGTGCCAGTAACACCGCAGGGGCATCGTATCAGCCCCAGCATTTT.

V gene TRBV2 combines with J gene TRBJ2-3, with 7 bases matching TRBD2. The length of the CDR3 is 16 residues. V shed 5 bases, J shed 0 bases, and the junction held 8 bases outside the gene matches. Germline CDR1 is SNHLY and CDR2 is FYNNEI. CDR3: CASSMSSGRSTDTQYF. DNA for the CDR3: TGTGCCAGCAGTATGAGTAGCGGGCGAAGCACAGATACGCAGTATTTT.